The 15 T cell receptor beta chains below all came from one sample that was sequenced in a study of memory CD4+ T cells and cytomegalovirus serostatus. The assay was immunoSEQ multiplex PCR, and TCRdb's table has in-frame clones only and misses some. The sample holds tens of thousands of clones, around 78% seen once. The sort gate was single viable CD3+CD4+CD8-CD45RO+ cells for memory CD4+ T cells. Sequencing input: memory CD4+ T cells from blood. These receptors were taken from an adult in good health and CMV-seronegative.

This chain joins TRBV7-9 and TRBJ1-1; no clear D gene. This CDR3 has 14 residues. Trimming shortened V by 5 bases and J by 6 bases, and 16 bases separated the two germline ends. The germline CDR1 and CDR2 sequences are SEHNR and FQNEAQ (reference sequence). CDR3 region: CASSLTRTPPEAFF. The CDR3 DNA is TGTGCCAGCAGCCTCACCCGGACCCCACCTGAAGCTTTCTTT.

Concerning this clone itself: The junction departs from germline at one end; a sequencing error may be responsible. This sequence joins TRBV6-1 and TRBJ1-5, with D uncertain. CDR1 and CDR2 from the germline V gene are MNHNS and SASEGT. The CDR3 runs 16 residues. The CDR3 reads CASSEVGQPRNRPQHF. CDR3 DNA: TGTGCCAGCAGTGAAGTTGGGCAGCCACGCAATCGGCCCCAGCATTTT.

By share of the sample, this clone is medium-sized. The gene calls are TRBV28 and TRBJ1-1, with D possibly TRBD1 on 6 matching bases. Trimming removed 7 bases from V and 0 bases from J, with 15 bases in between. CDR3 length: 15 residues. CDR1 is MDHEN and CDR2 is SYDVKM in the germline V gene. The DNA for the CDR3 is TGTGCCAGCATCGGACAGCCAAATATGAACACTGAAGCTTTCTTT. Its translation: CASIGQPNMNTEAFF.

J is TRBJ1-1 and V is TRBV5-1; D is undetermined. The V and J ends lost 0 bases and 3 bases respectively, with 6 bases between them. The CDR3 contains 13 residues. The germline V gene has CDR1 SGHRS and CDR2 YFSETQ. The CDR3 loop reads CASSLASYTEAFF. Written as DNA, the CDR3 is TGCGCCAGCAGCTTGGCTTCATACACTGAAGCTTTCTTT.

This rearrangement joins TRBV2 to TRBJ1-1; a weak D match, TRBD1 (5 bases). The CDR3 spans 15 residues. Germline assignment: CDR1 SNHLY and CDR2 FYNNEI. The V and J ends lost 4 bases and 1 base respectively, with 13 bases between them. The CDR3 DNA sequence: TGTGCCAGCAGTGGACCCGGGACGGGGAACACTGAAGCTTTCTTT. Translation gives CASSGPGTGNTEAFF.

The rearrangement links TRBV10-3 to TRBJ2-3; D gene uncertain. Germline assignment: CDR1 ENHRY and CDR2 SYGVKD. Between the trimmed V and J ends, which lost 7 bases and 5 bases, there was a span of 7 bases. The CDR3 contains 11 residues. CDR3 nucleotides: TGTGCCATCACGATAGGAGATACGCAGTATTTT. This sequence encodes CAITIGDTQYF.

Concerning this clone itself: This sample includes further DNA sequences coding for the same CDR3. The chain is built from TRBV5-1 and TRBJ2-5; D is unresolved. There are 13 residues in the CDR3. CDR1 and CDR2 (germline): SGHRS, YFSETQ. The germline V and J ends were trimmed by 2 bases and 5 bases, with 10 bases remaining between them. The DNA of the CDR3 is TGCGCCAGCAGCTTCGAAGGTCTGGAGACCCAGTACTTC. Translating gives CASSFEGLETQYF.

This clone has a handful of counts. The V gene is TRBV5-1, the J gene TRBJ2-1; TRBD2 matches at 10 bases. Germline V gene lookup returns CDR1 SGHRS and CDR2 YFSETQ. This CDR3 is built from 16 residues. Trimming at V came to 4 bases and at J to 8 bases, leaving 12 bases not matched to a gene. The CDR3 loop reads CASSSLPGLASDEQFF. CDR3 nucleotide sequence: TGCGCCAGCAGCAGCCTACCGGGACTAGCGTCGGATGAGCAGTTCTTC.

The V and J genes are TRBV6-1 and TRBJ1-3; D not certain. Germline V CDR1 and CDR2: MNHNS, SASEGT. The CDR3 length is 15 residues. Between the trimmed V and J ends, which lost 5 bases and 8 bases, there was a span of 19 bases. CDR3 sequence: CASSLSDGSPDTIYF. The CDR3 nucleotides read TGTGCCAGCAGTCTGTCTGACGGATCCCCGGACACCATATATTTT.

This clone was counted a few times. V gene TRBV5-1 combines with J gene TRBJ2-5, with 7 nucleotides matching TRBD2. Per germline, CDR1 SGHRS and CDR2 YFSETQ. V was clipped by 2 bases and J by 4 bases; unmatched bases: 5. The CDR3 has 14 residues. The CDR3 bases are TGCGCCAGCAGCTTTAACTCGGGAGGAGAGACCCAGTACTTC. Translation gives CASSFNSGGETQYF.

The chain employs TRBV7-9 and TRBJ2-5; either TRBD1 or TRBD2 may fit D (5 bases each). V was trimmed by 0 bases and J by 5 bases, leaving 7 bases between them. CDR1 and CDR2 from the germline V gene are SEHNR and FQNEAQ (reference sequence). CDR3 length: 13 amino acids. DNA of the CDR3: TGTGCCAGCAGCTTAGCGGGGGTGGAGACCCAGTACTTC. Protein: CASSLAGVETQYF.

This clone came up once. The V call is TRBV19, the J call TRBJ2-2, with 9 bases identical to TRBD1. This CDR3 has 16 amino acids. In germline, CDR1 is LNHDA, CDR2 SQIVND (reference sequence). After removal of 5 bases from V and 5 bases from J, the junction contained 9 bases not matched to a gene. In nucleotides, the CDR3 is TGTGCCAGTAGTGTGACCGGGACAGGGATGACCGGGGAGCTGTTTTTT. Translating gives CASSVTGTGMTGELFF.

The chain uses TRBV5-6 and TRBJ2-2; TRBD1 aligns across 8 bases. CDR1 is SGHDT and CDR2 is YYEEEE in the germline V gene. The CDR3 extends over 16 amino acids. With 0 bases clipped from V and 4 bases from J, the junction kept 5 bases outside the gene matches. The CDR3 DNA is TGTGCCAGCAGCTTGGGGACAGGGAGGATCACCGGGGAGCTGTTTTTT. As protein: CASSLGTGRITGELFF.

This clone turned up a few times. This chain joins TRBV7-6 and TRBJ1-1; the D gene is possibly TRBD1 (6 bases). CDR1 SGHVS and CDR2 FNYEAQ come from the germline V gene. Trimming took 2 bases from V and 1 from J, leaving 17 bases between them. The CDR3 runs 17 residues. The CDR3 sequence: CASSLNSGGWRNTEAFF. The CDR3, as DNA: TGTGCCAGCAGCTTAAATAGTGGGGGCTGGAGGAACACTGAAGCTTTCTTT. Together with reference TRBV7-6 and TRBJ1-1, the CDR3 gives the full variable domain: GAGVSQSPRYKVTKRGQDVALRCDPISGHVSLYWYRQALGQGPEFLTYFNYEAQQDKSGLPNDRFSAERPEGSISTLTIQRTEQRDSAMYRCASSLNSGGWRNTEAFFGQGTRLTVV.

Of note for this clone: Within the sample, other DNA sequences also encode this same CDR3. The CDR3 nucleotides read TGTGCCAGCAGCTTGGGGAGGGAGACCCAGTACTTC. This encodes CASSLGRETQYF. The chain combines TRBV5-6 with TRBJ2-5; a weak D match, TRBD2 (5 bases). The CDR3 sequence is 12 residues long. Trimming took off 0 bases at V and 5 bases at J, with 5 bases between the two ends. The germline gives CDR1 SGHDT, CDR2 YYEEEE.